Listed below are T cell receptor beta chains from one sample, sequenced in a study of cytomegalovirus exposure and HLA in healthy donors. Here immunoSEQ multiplex PCR was the method, and the copy in TCRdb shows in-frame clones only, minus some. Of 200,000 to 250,000 clones in the sample, over 70% were seen once. What was sequenced was PBMCs. The receptors originated from a woman aged 25 to 45 in good health and CMV-seropositive. CDR3s include the opening cysteine and the closing phenylalanine or tryptophan. D genes are given only for firm matches. Part of the rows lack a size; the others show once, few, many or a class for expanded clones.

length	D	size	V	J	CDR3	DNA
15	NA	few	TRBV27	TRBJ1-3	CAIPRGVVSGNTIYF	TGTGCCATTCCGAGGGGAGTTGTCTCTGGAAACACCATATATTTT
16	TRBD2	NA	TRBV28	TRBJ2-3	CASSLAGGPYTDTQYF	TGTGCCAGCAGCCTAGCGGGAGGGCCGTACACAGATACGCAGTATTTT
11	NA	NA	TRBV20-1	TRBJ1-2	CSASLYSGYTF	TGCAGTGCTAGTCTCTACTCTGGCTACACCTTC
20	NA	NA	TRBV21-1	TRBJ2-3	CASSKKKAASGSSSTDTQYF	TGTGCCAGCAGCAAAAAGAAGGCGGCTAGCGGGTCTTCTAGCACAGATACGCAGTATTTT
12	NA	NA	TRBV19	TRBJ1-1	CASGVPGTEAFF	TGTGCCAGTGGGGTTCCGGGCACTGAAGCTTTCTTT
14	TRBD2	NA	TRBV29-1	TRBJ2-1	CSVVAGVSYNEQFF	TGCAGCGTTGTTGCGGGAGTCTCTTACAATGAGCAGTTCTTC
14	NA	NA	TRBV6-1	TRBJ1-2	CASSVGDSNYGYTF	TGTGCCAGCAGTGTCGGCGACTCTAACTATGGCTACACCTTC
17	TRBD1	NA	TRBV30	TRBJ1-1	CAWSPRVTGGLNTEAFF	TGTGCCTGGAGTCCTAGGGTGACAGGGGGACTGAACACTGAAGCTTTCTTT
14	TRBD1	NA	TRBV27	TRBJ1-4	CASSFDRDNEKLFF	TGTGCCAGCAGTTTCGACAGGGACAATGAAAAACTGTTTTTT
12	NA	few	TRBV28	TRBJ1-5	CASSQGGQPQHF	TGTGCCAGCAGTCAGGGAGGTCAGCCCCAGCATTTT
12	NA	NA	TRBV2	TRBJ2-2	CASRTSTGELFF	TGTGCCAGCAGGACAAGCACCGGGGAGCTGTTTTTT
14	NA	NA	TRBV6-5	TRBJ2-5	CASSYLSKRETQYF	TGTGCCAGCAGTTACCTATCGAAACGAGAGACCCAGTACTTC
13	NA	NA	TRBV27	TRBJ2-7	CASSFGGSSQQYF	TGTGCCAGCAGTTTCGGAGGGAGTTCTCAGCAGTACTTC
14	NA	NA	TRBV11-3	TRBJ2-7	CASSPGIGTYEQYF	TGTGCCAGCAGCCCAGGGATCGGGACCTACGAGCAGTACTTC
15	TRBD2	NA	TRBV6-5	TRBJ2-7	CASSYRGRIISEQYF	TGTGCCAGCAGTTACCGCGGGAGGATCATCTCCGAGCAGTACTTC
16	NA	NA	TRBV9	TRBJ2-4	CASSVDQGLEGNIQYF	TGTGCCAGCAGCGTAGATCAGGGGTTGGAGGGAAACATTCAGTACTTC
14	TRBD1	NA	TRBV10-3	TRBJ1-1	CAISEAGGSSEAFF	TGTGCCATCAGTGAGGCAGGGGGGTCGAGTGAAGCTTTCTTT
15	NA	NA	TRBV10-3	TRBJ2-5	CAISDAGAGEETQYF	TGTGCCATCAGTGACGCGGGGGCGGGGGAAGAGACCCAGTACTTC
13	NA	NA	TRBV9	TRBJ1-1	CASSDKINTEAFF	TGTGCCAGCAGCGATAAGATTAACACTGAAGCTTTCTTT
13	NA	few	TRBV2	TRBJ2-7	CASRHTTPYEQYF	TGTGCCAGCAGGCACACTACCCCCTACGAGCAGTACTTC
14	NA	NA	TRBV5-1	TRBJ1-1	CASSLGSSHTEAFF	TGCGCCAGCAGCTTGGGGAGCAGTCACACTGAAGCTTTCTTT
14	TRBD2	NA	TRBV5-1	TRBJ2-1	CASTQGAGVNEQFF	TGCGCCAGCACTCAAGGAGCGGGAGTCAATGAGCAGTTCTTC
12	NA	few	TRBV30	TRBJ1-2	CAWGRPYYGYTF	TGTGCCTGGGGGAGGCCTTACTATGGCTACACCTTC
14	TRBD1	NA	TRBV6-5	TRBJ2-7	CASSYSRAGGEQYF	TGTGCCAGCAGTTACTCGAGGGCAGGGGGTGAGCAGTACTTC
13	NA	NA	TRBV30	TRBJ2-7	CAWSVHGAHEQYF	TGTGCCTGGAGTGTACATGGGGCACACGAGCAGTACTTC
11	NA	NA	TRBV2	TRBJ2-3	CASRNADTQYF	TGTGCCAGCAGAAACGCAGATACGCAGTATTTT
14	TRBD1	NA	TRBV6-5	TRBJ2-7	CASSSGTGDYEQYF	TGTGCCAGCAGTTCCGGGACAGGGGACTACGAGCAGTACTTC
14	NA	NA	TRBV6-6	TRBJ1-5	CASSYSRGAQPQHF	TGTGCCAGCAGTTACTCCAGGGGAGCTCAGCCCCAGCATTTT
14	TRBD1	NA	TRBV28	TRBJ2-7	CASRRDRGVGEQYF	TGTGCCAGCAGACGGGACAGGGGGGTTGGCGAGCAGTACTTC
17	NA	NA	TRBV2	TRBJ1-4	CASNPGPSSVSVEKLFF	TGTGCCAGCAATCCAGGGCCCTCTTCGGTTTCCGTGGAAAAACTGTTTTTT
15	NA	NA	TRBV5-1	TRBJ2-2	CASSLRSLPTGELFF	TGCGCCAGCAGCCTAAGGTCCTTGCCAACCGGGGAGCTGTTTTTT